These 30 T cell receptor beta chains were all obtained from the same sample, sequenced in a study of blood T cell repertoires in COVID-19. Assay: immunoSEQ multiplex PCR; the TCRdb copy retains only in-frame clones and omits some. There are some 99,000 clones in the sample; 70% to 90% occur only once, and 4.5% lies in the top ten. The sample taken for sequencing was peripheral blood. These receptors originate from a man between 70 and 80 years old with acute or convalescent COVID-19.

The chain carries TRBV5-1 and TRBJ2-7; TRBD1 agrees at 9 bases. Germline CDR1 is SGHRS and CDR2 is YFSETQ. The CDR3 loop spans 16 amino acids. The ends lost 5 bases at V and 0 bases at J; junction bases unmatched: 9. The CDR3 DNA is TGCGCCAGCAGTAAGGGAACAGGGGGCTACTCCTACGAGCAGTACTTC. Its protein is CASSKGTGGYSYEQYF.

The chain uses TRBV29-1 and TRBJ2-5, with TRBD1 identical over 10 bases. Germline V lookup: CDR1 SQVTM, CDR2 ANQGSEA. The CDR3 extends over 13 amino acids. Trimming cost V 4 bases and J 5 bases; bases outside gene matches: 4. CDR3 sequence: CSVGQGAGETQYF. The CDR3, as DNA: TGCAGCGTTGGACAGGGGGCCGGGGAGACCCAGTACTTC.

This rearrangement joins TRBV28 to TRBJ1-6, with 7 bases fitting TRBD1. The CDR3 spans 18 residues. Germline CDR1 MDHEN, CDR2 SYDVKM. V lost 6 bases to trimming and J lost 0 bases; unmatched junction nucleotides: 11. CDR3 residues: CASRSRQGSGSYNSPLHF. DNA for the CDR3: TGTGCCAGCAGGTCAAGACAGGGTTCGGGCTCCTATAATTCACCCCTCCACTTT.

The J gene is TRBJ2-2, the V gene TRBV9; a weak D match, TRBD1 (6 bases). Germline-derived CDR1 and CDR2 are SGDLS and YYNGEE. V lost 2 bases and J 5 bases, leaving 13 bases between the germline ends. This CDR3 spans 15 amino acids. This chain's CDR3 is CASSVEQGGTGELFF. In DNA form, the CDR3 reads TGTGCCAGCAGCGTTGAACAGGGCGGGACCGGGGAGCTGTTTTTT.

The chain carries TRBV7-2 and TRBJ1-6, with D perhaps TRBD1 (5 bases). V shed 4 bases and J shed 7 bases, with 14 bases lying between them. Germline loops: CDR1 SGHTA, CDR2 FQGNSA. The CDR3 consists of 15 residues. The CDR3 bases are TGTGCCAGCAGCTCCCGGAGGGGCCGAAATTCACCCCTCCACTTT. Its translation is CASSSRRGRNSPLHF.

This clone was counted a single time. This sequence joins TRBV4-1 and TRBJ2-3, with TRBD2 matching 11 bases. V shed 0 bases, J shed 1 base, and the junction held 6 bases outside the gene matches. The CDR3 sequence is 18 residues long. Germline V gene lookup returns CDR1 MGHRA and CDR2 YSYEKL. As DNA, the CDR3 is TGCGCCAGCAGCCAAGATGGGGTAGCGGGGGGGCGCACAGATACGCAGTATTTT. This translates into CASSQDGVAGGRTDTQYF.

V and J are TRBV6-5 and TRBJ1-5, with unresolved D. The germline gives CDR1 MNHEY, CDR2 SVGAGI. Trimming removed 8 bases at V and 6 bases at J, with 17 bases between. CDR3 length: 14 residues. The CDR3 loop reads CASGWESRVQPQHF. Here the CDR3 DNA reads TGTGCCAGCGGATGGGAATCGAGGGTTCAGCCCCAGCATTTT.

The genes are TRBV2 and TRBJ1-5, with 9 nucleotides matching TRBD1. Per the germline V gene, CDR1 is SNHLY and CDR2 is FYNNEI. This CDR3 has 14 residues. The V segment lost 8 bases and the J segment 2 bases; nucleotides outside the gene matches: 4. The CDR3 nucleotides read TGTGCCAGCGGGCGACAGGGGGGCAATCAGCCCCAGCATTTT. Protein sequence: CASGRQGGNQPQHF.

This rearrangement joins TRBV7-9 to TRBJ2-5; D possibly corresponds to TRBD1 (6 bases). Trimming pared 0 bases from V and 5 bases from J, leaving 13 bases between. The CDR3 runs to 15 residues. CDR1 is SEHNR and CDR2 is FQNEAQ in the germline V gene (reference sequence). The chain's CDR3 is CASSLARQGWETQYF. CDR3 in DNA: TGTGCCAGCAGCTTAGCGAGGCAGGGGTGGGAGACCCAGTACTTC.

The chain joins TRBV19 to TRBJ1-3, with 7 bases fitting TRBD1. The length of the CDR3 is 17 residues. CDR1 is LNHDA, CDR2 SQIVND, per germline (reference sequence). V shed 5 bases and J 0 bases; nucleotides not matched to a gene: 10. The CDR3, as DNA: TGTGCCAGTAGTGTATTTACAGGGGCGACCTCTGGAAACACCATATATTTT. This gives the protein CASSVFTGATSGNTIYF.

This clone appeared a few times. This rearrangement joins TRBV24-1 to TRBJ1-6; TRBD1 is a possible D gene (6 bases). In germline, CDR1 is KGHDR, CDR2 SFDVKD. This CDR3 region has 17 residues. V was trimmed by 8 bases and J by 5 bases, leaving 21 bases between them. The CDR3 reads CATTMPDSWSHNSPLHF. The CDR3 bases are TGTGCCACCACCATGCCGGACAGTTGGTCCCATAATTCACCCCTCCACTTT.

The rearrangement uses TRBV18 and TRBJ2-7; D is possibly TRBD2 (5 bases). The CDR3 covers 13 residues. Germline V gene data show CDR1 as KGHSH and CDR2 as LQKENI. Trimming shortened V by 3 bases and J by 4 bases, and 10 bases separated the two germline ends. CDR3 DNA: TGTGCCAGCTCACCTTCCCGGACTTACGAGCAGTACTTC. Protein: CASSPSRTYEQYF.

As DNA, the CDR3 is TGCGCCAGCAGCTTGGCCGTGGGCGGGCCCCAGACCCAGTACTTC. As protein: CASSLAVGGPQTQYF. The rearrangement uses TRBV5-1 and TRBJ2-5, with D perhaps TRBD2 (5 bases). V shed 0 bases and J shed 6 bases, with 15 bases lying between them. CDR3 length: 15 residues. CDR1 SGHRS and CDR2 YFSETQ come from the germline V gene.

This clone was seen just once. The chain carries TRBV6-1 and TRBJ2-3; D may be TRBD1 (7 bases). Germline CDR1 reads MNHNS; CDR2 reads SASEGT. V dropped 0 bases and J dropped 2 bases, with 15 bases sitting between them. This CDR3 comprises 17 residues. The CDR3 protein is CASSEARDSYPTDTQYF. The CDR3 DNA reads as TGTGCCAGCAGTGAAGCGCGGGACAGCTACCCCACAGATACGCAGTATTTT.

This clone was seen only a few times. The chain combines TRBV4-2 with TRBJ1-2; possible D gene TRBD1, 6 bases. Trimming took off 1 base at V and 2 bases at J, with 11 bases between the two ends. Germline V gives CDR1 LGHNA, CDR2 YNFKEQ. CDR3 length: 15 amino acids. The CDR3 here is CASSQVPGGNYGYTF. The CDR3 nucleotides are TGTGCCAGCAGCCAAGTCCCTGGGGGCAACTATGGCTACACCTTC.

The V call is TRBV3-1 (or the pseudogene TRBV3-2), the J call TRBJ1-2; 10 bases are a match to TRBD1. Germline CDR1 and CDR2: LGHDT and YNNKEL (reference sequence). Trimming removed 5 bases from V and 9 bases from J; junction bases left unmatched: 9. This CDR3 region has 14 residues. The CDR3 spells CASSFLPGQGSYTF. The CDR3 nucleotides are TGTGCCAGCAGCTTTCTCCCGGGACAGGGGAGCTACACCTTC.

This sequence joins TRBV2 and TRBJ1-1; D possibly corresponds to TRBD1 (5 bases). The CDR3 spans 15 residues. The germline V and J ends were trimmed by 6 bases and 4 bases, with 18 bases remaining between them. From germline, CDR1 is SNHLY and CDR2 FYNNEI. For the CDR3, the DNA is TGTGCCAGCAGCGGGAGGTGGGACGGGGGCACTGAAGCTTTCTTT. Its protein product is CASSGRWDGGTEAFF.

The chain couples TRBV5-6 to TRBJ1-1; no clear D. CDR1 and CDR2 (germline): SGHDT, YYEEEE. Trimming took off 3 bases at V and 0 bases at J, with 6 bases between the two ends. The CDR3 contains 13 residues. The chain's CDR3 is CASSWGVNTEAFF. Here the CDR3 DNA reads TGTGCCAGCAGCTGGGGAGTGAACACTGAAGCTTTCTTT.

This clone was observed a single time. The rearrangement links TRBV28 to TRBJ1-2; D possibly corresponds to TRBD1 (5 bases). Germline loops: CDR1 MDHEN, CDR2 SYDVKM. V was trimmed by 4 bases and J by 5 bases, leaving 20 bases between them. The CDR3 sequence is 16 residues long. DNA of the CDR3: TGTGCCAGCAGTTATGGGGTTGGGACTCTGGGGTATGGCTACACCTTC. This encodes CASSYGVGTLGYGYTF.

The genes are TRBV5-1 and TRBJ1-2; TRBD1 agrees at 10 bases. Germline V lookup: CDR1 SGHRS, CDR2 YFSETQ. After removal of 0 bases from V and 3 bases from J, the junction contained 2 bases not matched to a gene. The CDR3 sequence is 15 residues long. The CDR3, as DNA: TGCGCCAGCAGCTTGGGGACAGGGGGTGACTATGGCTACACCTTC. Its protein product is CASSLGTGGDYGYTF.

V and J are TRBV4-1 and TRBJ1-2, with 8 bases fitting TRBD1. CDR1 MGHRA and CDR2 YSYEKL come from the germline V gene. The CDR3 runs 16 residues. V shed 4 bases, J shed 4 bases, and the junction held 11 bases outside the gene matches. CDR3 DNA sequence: TGCGCCAGCAGCCTAGAGGACAGGGAGAGGAGCTATGGCTACACCTTC. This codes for CASSLEDRERSYGYTF.

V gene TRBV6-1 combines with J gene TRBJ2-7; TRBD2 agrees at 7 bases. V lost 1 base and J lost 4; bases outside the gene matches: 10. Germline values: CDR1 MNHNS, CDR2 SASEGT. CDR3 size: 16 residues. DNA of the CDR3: TGTGCCAGCAGTGAAGAAGAAGGGAGGGGTTCTTACGAGCAGTACTTC. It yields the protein CASSEEEGRGSYEQYF.

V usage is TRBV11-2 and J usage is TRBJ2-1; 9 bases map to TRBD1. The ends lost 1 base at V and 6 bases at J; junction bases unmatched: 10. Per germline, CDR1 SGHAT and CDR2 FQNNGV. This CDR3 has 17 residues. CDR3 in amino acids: CASSLVLGLTGGNEQFF. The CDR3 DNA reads TGTGCCAGCAGCTTAGTTTTGGGACTGACAGGGGGCAATGAGCAGTTCTTC.

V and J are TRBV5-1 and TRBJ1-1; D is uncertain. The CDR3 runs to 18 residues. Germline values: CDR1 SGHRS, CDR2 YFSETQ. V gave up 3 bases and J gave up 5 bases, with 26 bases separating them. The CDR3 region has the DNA TGCGCCAGCAGCTCCCGCCCCCTAGGTCTCCAGGAGGAGACTGAAGCTTTCTTT. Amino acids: CASSSRPLGLQEETEAFF.

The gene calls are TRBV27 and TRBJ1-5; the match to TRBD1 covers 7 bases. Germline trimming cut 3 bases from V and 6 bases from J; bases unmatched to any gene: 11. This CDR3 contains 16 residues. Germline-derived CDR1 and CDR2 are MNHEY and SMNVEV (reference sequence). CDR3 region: CASSFIESGGSQPQHF. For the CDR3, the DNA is TGTGCCAGCAGTTTTATTGAGTCAGGGGGTAGTCAGCCCCAGCATTTT.

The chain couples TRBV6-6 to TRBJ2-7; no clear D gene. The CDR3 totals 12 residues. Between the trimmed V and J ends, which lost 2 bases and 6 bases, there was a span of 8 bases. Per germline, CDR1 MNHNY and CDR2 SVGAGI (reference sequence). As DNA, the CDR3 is TGTGCCAGCAGTTACACCAGAGGCGAGCAGTACTTC. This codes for CASSYTRGEQYF.

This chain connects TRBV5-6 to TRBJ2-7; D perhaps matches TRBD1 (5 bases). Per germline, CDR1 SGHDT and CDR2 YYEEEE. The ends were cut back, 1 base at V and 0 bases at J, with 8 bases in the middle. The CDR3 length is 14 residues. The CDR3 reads CASSLFQGSYEQYV. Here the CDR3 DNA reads TGTGCCAGCAGCTTGTTTCAGGGCTCCTACGAGCAGTACGTC.

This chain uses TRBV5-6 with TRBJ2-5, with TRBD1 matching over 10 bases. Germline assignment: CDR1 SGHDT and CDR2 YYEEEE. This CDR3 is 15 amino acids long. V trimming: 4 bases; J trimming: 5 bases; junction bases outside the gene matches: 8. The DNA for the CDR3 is TGTGCCAGCAGCGACCTGACAGGGGGCAGGGAGACCCAGTACTTC. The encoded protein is CASSDLTGGRETQYF.

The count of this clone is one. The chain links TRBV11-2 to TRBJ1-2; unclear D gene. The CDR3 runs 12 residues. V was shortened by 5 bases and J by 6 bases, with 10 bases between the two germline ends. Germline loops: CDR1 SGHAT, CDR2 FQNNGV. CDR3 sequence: CASSPHTNGYTF. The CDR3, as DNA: TGTGCCAGCAGCCCACACACAAATGGCTACACCTTC.

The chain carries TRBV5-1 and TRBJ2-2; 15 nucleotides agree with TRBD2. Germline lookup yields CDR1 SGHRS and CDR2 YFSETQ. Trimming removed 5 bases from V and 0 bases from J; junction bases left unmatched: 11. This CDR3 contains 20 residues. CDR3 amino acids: CASSTVPGLAGGTNTGELFF. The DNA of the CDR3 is TGCGCCAGCAGTACAGTTCCGGGACTAGCGGGGGGAACGAACACCGGGGAGCTGTTTTTT.